This TCR beta chain comes out of a study of blood T cells in healthy people across ages. Primed by a sample-barcoded 5' primer and a J-beta primer mix, a second PCR proceeded for about 6 to 12 cycles. TCRdb re-derived calls from the 5' RACE reads in MiXCR, one entry per CDR3 protein. The sample consists of around 1.5 million distinct CDR3 sequences, almost 35% of them appearing once. Each donor gave 9 to 10 milliliters of peripheral blood. This clonotype came up a few times. The germline CDR1 and CDR2 sequences are SGHTA and FQGNSA. The CDR3 length is 15 residues. The V gene end was trimmed by 5 bases and the J gene end by 4 bases; junction bases not matched to a gene: 10.

The chain employs TRBV7-2 and TRBJ2-7; 8 nucleotides agree with TRBD2. Sample: blood. The receptor's source is a woman aged 30 to 39 in good health. The chain's CDR3 is CASSPDGGASYEQYF. CDR3 nucleotide sequence: TGTGCCAGCAGCCCCGACGGGGGGGCCAGTTACGAGCAGTACTTC.